This T cell receptor beta chain comes out of a study of T-cell reconstitution after alpha-beta-depleted transplantation in children. Overall study results and limits: Reportedly, only several hundred clones from non-depleted graft cells drove alpha-beta T-cell counts at about two months. There were some patients whose high TCRbeta diversity at day 60 came from surviving recipient T cells and thymic progenitors. It was newly produced T cells that mostly accounted for T-cell counts and diversity one year after transplant.

With respect to this clonotype: Antigen: not known.

Preparation of the TCRbeta library was carried out with unique molecular identifiers. TCRdb ran MiXCR on the PCR reads and lists one entry per CDR3 protein. The table records fewer than 700,000 distinct CDR3 sequences, 23% of them present only once. The CDR3 is 14 residues long. Trimming left V 5 bases short and J 4 bases short, with 14 bases between. The receptor was isolated from a boy younger than two who had a stem cell transplant for acute myeloid leukemia, so the T cells may come from the graft donor. The sequencing used PBMCs, mostly from graft donor cells, collected 360 days after TCRalphabeta/CD19-depleted stem cell transplant. The genes are TRBV12-3 or TRBV12-4 and TRBJ2-5; either TRBD1 or TRBD2 may fit D (6 bases each). Here the CDR3 DNA reads TGTGCCAGCAGTCCCCGGGGGCCGAGAGAGACCCAGTACTTC. It is translated as CASSPRGPRETQYF.